This TCR beta chain was obtained from a study of Ad26.COV2.S vaccination and SARS-CoV-2 variants. Findings and limits, study-wide: Vaccinees displayed broader spike-specific TCR repertoires than placebo recipients. Reports say spike-specific CD8+ and CD4+ T cell responses covered substantial breadth after vaccination. Those who received vaccine or placebo ended up with similar non-spike TCR breadth.

As to treatment: around 19 received Ad26.COV2.S at low or high dose, single or two shots; about 5 received placebo; per-sample allocation not given. Collection of the samples took place on day 63 after the first injection of vaccine or placebo. Aged 18-55 years, donor was enrolled in Boston in about 2020. V was cut by 0 bases and J by 0 bases, with 16 bases left in between. Germline CDR1 is LGHNA and CDR2 is YSLEER. CDR3 length: 18 residues. This clone appeared a single time. Its antigen remains unknown. The assay was immunoSEQ multiplex PCR, and TCRdb's table has in-frame clones only and misses some. The sample lists hundreds of thousands of clones; around 92% were seen once.

V usage is TRBV4-3 and J usage is TRBJ2-3, with unresolved D. The sample in question was peripheral blood, obtained in a trial of Ad26.COV2.S vaccine versus placebo. This TCR came from a person aged 18-65 years who received the Ad26.COV2.S COVID-19 vaccine or a placebo. CDR3 nucleotide sequence: TGCGCCAGCAGCCAAGACCGTGTGAGCTGGTCGAGCACAGATACGCAGTATTTT. Its protein is CASSQDRVSWSSTDTQYF.